The 19 T cell receptor beta chains presented below share a single source sample, sequenced in a study of cytomegalovirus exposure and HLA in healthy donors. PCR amplification relied on 60 Vbeta primers (plus 13 Jbeta primers). TCRdb's table, derived via immunoSEQ multiplex PCR, lists solely in-frame clones and lacks some. The table lists hundreds of thousands of clones, about 80% of them singletons. The sample taken for sequencing was PBMCs. These receptors were obtained from a middle-aged woman in good health and CMV-seronegative.

This chain uses TRBV2 with TRBJ2-7; 7 bases are shared with TRBD1. Germline values: CDR1 SNHLY, CDR2 FYNNEI. The CDR3 totals 15 residues. V was clipped by 4 bases and J by 0 bases; unmatched bases: 6. CDR3: CASSVDRASSYEQYF. The CDR3 nucleotides are TGTGCCAGCAGTGTAGACAGGGCAAGCTCCTACGAGCAGTACTTC.

The rearrangement joins TRBV4-1 to TRBJ2-7, with D tentatively TRBD1 (5 bases). Trimming shortened V by 1 base and J by 0 bases, and 7 bases separated the two germline ends. Germline loops: CDR1 MGHRA, CDR2 YSYEKL. The CDR3 loop spans 14 amino acids. The CDR3 reads CASSQGRGSYEQYF. CDR3 nucleotides: TGCGCCAGCAGCCAAGGAAGGGGCTCCTACGAGCAGTACTTC.

V and J are TRBV5-1 and TRBJ2-5, with D tentatively TRBD2 (5 bases). This CDR3 has 14 amino acids. Trimming removed 2 bases at V and 3 bases at J, with 11 bases between. CDR1 is SGHRS and CDR2 is YFSETQ in the germline V gene. CDR3 loop: CASSFEGLEETQYF. For the CDR3, the DNA is TGCGCCAGCAGCTTCGAGGGATTGGAAGAGACCCAGTACTTC.

The gene calls are TRBV6-5 and TRBJ2-1; TRBD2 matches 11 bases. Germline V gives CDR1 MNHEY, CDR2 SVGAGI. J gave up 6 bases and V 5 bases, and 3 bases lay outside the gene matches. The CDR3 loop spans 14 amino acids. The CDR3 region has the DNA TGTGCCAGCAGTCTAGCGGGGGGTTTCAATGAGCAGTTCTTC. This translates into CASSLAGGFNEQFF.

This chain joins TRBV6-6 and TRBJ2-6; D not certain. V dropped 7 bases and J dropped 4 bases, with 5 bases sitting between them. CDR1 and CDR2 from the germline V gene are MNHNY and SVGAGI (reference sequence). The CDR3 covers 12 residues. CDR3 residues: CASTPGANVLTF. CDR3 DNA sequence: TGTGCCAGCACCCCGGGGGCCAACGTCCTGACTTTC.

The rearrangement uses TRBV7-2 and TRBJ2-4, with D perhaps matching TRBD2 (6 bases). V was pared by 5 bases and J by 0 bases, with 8 bases between. CDR1 is SGHTA, CDR2 FQGNSA, per germline. The CDR3 has 14 residues. CDR3 coding DNA: TGTGCCAGCAGCCCGGGAGAAGCCAAAAACATTCAGTACTTC. This translates into CASSPGEAKNIQYF. Combining the CDR3 with reference TRBV7-2 and TRBJ2-4 gives the whole variable domain GAGVSQSPSNKVTEKGKDVELRCDPISGHTALYWYRQSLGQGLEFLIYFQGNSAPDKSGLPSDRFSAERTGGSVSTLTIQRTQQEDSAVYLCASSPGEAKNIQYFGAGTRLSVL.

This sequence joins TRBV7-9 and TRBJ1-2; a weak D match, TRBD1 (6 bases). The CDR3 covers 15 residues. Germline CDR1 and CDR2: SEHNR and FQNEAQ (reference sequence). Trimming took off 6 bases at V and 3 bases at J, with 17 bases between the two ends. CDR3 DNA sequence: TGTGCCAGCAGTGGCAGGGGTCTAGGAGACTATGGCTACACCTTC. Protein: CASSGRGLGDYGYTF.

The genes are TRBV25-1 and TRBJ2-5; possibly TRBD2 for D (6 bases). V was shortened by 4 bases and J by 5 bases, with 14 bases between the two germline ends. Per the germline V gene, CDR1 is MGHDK and CDR2 is SYGVNS. The CDR3 has 14 residues. CDR3 nucleotide sequence: TGTGCCAGCAGTGCGATCGGGACTCTGGAGACCCAGTACTTC. Protein sequence: CASSAIGTLETQYF.

The CDR3 bases are TGCGCCAGCAGCCAAGATGGCACCGCTCCCTACAATGAGCAGTTCTTC. Translated: CASSQDGTAPYNEQFF. The gene calls are TRBV4-1 and TRBJ2-1; D gene ambiguous. Germline values: CDR1 MGHRA, CDR2 YSYEKL. Trimming took 0 bases from V and 2 from J, leaving 11 bases between them. The CDR3 is made up of 16 amino acids.

The rearrangement joins TRBV11-1 to TRBJ2-7, with 7 bases fitting TRBD1. The CDR3 spans 15 residues. The ends lost 1 base at V and 2 bases at J; junction bases unmatched: 5. CDR1 and CDR2 (germline): SGHAT, FQDESV (reference sequence). The CDR3 sequence: CASSLGRGSTYEQYF. The CDR3 nucleotides are TGTGCCAGCAGCTTAGGCAGGGGGTCTACCTACGAGCAGTACTTC.

The chain links TRBV19 to TRBJ2-7; TRBD1 matches at 10 bases. The CDR3 is 13 amino acids. Trimming cost V 6 bases and J 2 bases; bases outside gene matches: 1. The germline V gene has CDR1 LNHDA and CDR2 SQIVND (reference sequence). The CDR3 protein is CASSGTGAYEQYF. CDR3 in DNA: TGTGCCAGTAGCGGGACAGGGGCCTACGAGCAGTACTTC.

The rearrangement links TRBV7-3 to TRBJ2-1; 7 bases match TRBD1. Unmatched junction bases numbered 2, after V lost 5 bases and J lost 4 bases. The CDR3 consists of 13 residues. Germline V CDR1 and CDR2: SGHTA, FQGTGA. The CDR3 here is CASSRGQYNEQFF. CDR3 coding DNA: TGTGCCAGCAGCCGGGGACAGTACAATGAGCAGTTCTTC.

The chain joins TRBV27 to TRBJ1-2, with D possibly matching TRBD1 (6 bases). From germline, CDR1 is MNHEY and CDR2 SMNVEV (reference sequence). The CDR3 covers 13 residues. Deletions cut 2 bases from V and 6 bases from J, with 10 bases between. The CDR3 region has the DNA TGTGCCAGCAGTTTAGGGTCAGGGGATGGCTACACCTTC. Residues: CASSLGSGDGYTF.

The chain's CDR3 is CASSLSGQALGEQYF. The DNA for the CDR3 is TGTGCCAGCAGCTTATCGGGACAGGCTTTGGGCGAGCAGTACTTC. The chain is built from TRBV11-3 and TRBJ2-7, with 8 bases matching TRBD1. The CDR3 spans 15 residues. V lost 2 bases to trimming and J lost 6 bases; unmatched junction nucleotides: 9. CDR1 and CDR2 from the germline V gene are SGHNT and YENEEA.

The chain employs TRBV15 and TRBJ2-5, with 8 bases that match TRBD1. The CDR3 is made up of 17 amino acids. Germline V gene sequence: CDR1 LNHNV, CDR2 YYDKDF (reference sequence). Losses at the gene ends were 0 bases for V and 5 bases for J; bases not matched to a gene: 11. CDR3 in DNA: TGTGCCACCAGCAGAGATCGGGGCAGGGGGCGATGGGAGACCCAGTACTTC. The encoded protein is CATSRDRGRGRWETQYF.

The chain carries TRBV15 and TRBJ2-5; TRBD2 matches 9 bases. The DNA end favors TRBJ2-7, so the J call may be wrong. In germline, CDR1 is LNHNV, CDR2 YYDKDF (reference sequence). The CDR3 has 16 residues. The CDR3 bases are TGTGCCACCAGCAGAGAATCAGCGGGGGGAGCCTACGAGCAGTACTTC. Translating it yields CATSRESAGGAYEQYF.

The gene calls are TRBV7-9 and TRBJ1-4, with 12 bases aligning to TRBD1. From germline, CDR1 is SEHNR and CDR2 FQNEAQ (reference sequence). The CDR3 contains 16 residues. Trimming removed 8 bases from V and 5 bases from J; junction bases left unmatched: 9. CDR3 in DNA: TGTGCCAGCGCCGGGACAGGGGGCCCCGGGAATGAAAAACTGTTTTTT. This gives the protein CASAGTGGPGNEKLFF.

The J gene is TRBJ2-1, the V gene TRBV18; 11 bases line up with TRBD2. The trim removed 6 bases at V and 2 bases at J, leaving 6 bases unmatched. CDR3 size: 16 residues. Per the germline V gene, CDR1 is KGHSH and CDR2 is LQKENI. The CDR3 region is CASSRGSGGAYNEQFF. The DNA for the CDR3 is TGTGCCAGCTCGAGGGGTAGCGGGGGGGCCTACAATGAGCAGTTCTTC.

CDR3 region: CASSIAGGGGGTDTQYF. CDR3 nucleotide sequence: TGTGCCAGTAGTATAGCGGGGGGCGGGGGGGGCACAGATACGCAGTATTTT. The chain carries TRBV19 and TRBJ2-3, with TRBD2 matching over 9 bases. From germline, CDR1 is LNHDA and CDR2 SQIVND (reference sequence). J lost 1 base, V lost 1 base, and 6 bases had no gene match. The CDR3 length is 17 residues.